Each of the 30 T cell receptor beta chains below was sequenced from the same sample in a study of cytomegalovirus exposure and HLA in healthy donors. In the PCR, 60 Vbeta and 13 Jbeta primers were used. Libraries were prepared by immunoSEQ multiplex PCR; TCRdb keeps only in-frame clonotypes and omits some of them. The profile shows more than 85,000 clones, approximately 71% of them singletons. The sample was PBMCs. The origin of the receptors is a man aged 40-49 years in good health and CMV-seronegative.

In this sample, this clone turned up once. The CDR3 DNA reads TGTGCCAGCATCCCACAGGGGTTCACCGGGGAGCTGTTTTTT. This translates into CASIPQGFTGELFF. This sequence joins TRBV7-9 and TRBJ2-2; 7 bases map to TRBD1. This CDR3 contains 14 residues. Trimming removed 7 bases from V and 4 bases from J; junction bases left unmatched: 6. Germline CDR1 reads SEHNR; CDR2 reads FQNEAQ (reference sequence).

The chain joins TRBV14 to TRBJ2-7, with no clear D. Between the trimmed V and J ends, which lost 4 bases and 0 bases, there was a span of 13 bases. This CDR3 region has 15 residues. Germline CDR1 is SGHDN and CDR2 is FVKESK. The CDR3 sequence is CASSPGWPRSYEQYF. Here the CDR3 DNA reads TGTGCCAGCAGCCCTGGCTGGCCCCGCTCCTACGAGCAGTACTTC.

A word on this clone: At one boundary the junction diverges from the germline segment, which might be a read error. The rearrangement joins TRBV29-1 to TRBJ2-7; tentatively, D is TRBD1 (5 bases). CDR1 is SQVTM and CDR2 is ANQGSEA in the germline V gene. The CDR3 contains 16 residues. The CDR3 DNA is TGCAGCGTTGTGAACAGGTCAGGATCTTTTGTTTACGAGCAATACTTC. This translates into CSVVNRSGSFVYEQYF.

The chain couples TRBV27 to TRBJ2-5, with D perhaps matching TRBD2 (6 bases). CDR3 length: 15 residues. From germline, CDR1 is MNHEY and CDR2 SMNVEV (reference sequence). V lost 5 bases and J lost 0, with 13 bases in between. Written as DNA, the CDR3 is TGTGCCAGCAGTGAGTTAGCGGAGTACCAAGAGACCCAGTACTTC. Its protein product is CASSELAEYQETQYF.

The chain has TRBV6-6 and TRBJ2-5; 10 positions match TRBD2. The trim removed 4 bases at V and 5 bases at J, leaving 4 bases unmatched. Germline CDR1 and CDR2: MNHNY and SVGAGI (reference sequence). The CDR3 totals 14 residues. The DNA of the CDR3 is TGTGCCAGCAGTTCTAGCGGGGGCAGGGAGACCCAGTACTTC. Translated: CASSSSGGRETQYF.

The rearrangement uses TRBV5-4 and TRBJ1-2, with a weak D call TRBD1 (5 bases). In germline, CDR1 is SGHNT, CDR2 YYREEE (reference sequence). With 8 bases removed from V and 5 bases from J, the gap between germline ends came to 13 bases. The CDR3 has 12 residues. CDR3 sequence reads: CASNSKGYGYTF. DNA of the CDR3: TGTGCCAGTAACTCCAAGGGGTATGGCTACACCTTC.

This chain connects TRBV5-5 to TRBJ1-1; TRBD1 matches at 8 bases. This CDR3 is 15 amino acids long. The germline V gene encodes CDR1 SGHKS and CDR2 YYEKEE (reference sequence). Losses at the gene ends were 0 bases for V and 2 bases for J; bases not matched to a gene: 3. The CDR3 loop is CASSLAGQVNTEAFF. The CDR3 region has the DNA TGTGCCAGCAGCTTGGCGGGACAGGTAAACACTGAAGCTTTCTTT.

The genes are TRBV11-3 and TRBJ2-3, with no clear D. The ends were cut back, 4 bases at V and 0 bases at J, with 5 bases in the middle. Germline CDR1 and CDR2: SGHNT and YENEEA. This CDR3 region has 13 residues. CDR3 region: CASSSPSTDTQYF. The CDR3 DNA is TGTGCCAGCAGCTCCCCTAGCACAGATACGCAGTATTTT.

The rearrangement uses TRBV15 and TRBJ2-5; tentatively, D is TRBD1 (6 bases). CDR1 and CDR2 (germline): LNHNV, YYDKDF (reference sequence). V lost 0 bases, J lost 1 base, and 9 bases lay in between. The CDR3 has 15 amino acids. Here the CDR3 reads CATSREEGVQETQYF. DNA for the CDR3: TGTGCCACCAGCAGAGAAGAGGGGGTCCAAGAGACCCAGTACTTC.

The V gene is TRBV2, the J gene TRBJ1-6; TRBD1 matches at 7 bases. The length of the CDR3 is 18 residues. The V gene's germline CDR1 is SNHLY and CDR2 FYNNEI. V shed 4 bases and J 0 bases; nucleotides not matched to a gene: 9. The CDR3 coding sequence is TGTGCCAGCAGTGTAGGACAGGCTTTAATCTCCTATAATTCACCCCTCCACTTT. Its translation is CASSVGQALISYNSPLHF. The variable domain in full, with the rest retrieved from reference TRBV2 and TRBJ1-6, is EPEVTQTPSHQVTQMGQEVILRCVPISNHLYFYWYRQILGQKVEFLVSFYNNEISEKSEIFDDQFSVERPDGSNFTLKIRSTKLEDSAMYFCASSVGQALISYNSPLHFGNGTRLTVT.

The gene calls are TRBV5-6 and TRBJ1-6; maybe TRBD1 (5 bases). Germline CDR1 SGHDT, CDR2 YYEEEE. V shed 0 bases and J shed 6 bases, with 10 bases lying between them. This CDR3 spans 15 amino acids. CDR3 in amino acids: CASSLGGVGNSPLHF. The CDR3, as DNA: TGTGCCAGCAGCTTGGGGGGCGTAGGTAATTCACCCCTCCACTTT.

V is TRBV6-5 and J is TRBJ2-7, with D possibly being TRBD1 (5 bases). The CDR3 loop spans 13 amino acids. The germline V and J ends were trimmed by 5 bases and 0 bases, with 8 bases remaining between them. Germline V CDR1 and CDR2: MNHEY, SVGAGI. DNA of the CDR3: TGTGCCAGCAGTCGACAGATCTCCTACGAGCAGTACTTC. Translated: CASSRQISYEQYF.

V usage is TRBV5-6 and J usage is TRBJ1-3, with TRBD1 as a possible D gene (5 bases). V shed 7 bases and J shed 2 bases, with 13 bases lying between them. This CDR3 is built from 14 residues. CDR1 is SGHDT and CDR2 is YYEEEE in the germline V gene. The CDR3: CASFGRGAGNTIYF. CDR3 nucleotides: TGTGCCAGCTTCGGACGGGGGGCTGGAAACACCATATATTTT.

This clone has just a few counts. The CDR3 sequence: CASSDKGTGRTGELFF. The CDR3 bases are TGTGCCAGCAGTGATAAGGGGACAGGGAGGACCGGGGAGCTGTTTTTT. The rearrangement joins TRBV25-1 to TRBJ2-2, with 9 bases fitting TRBD1. The junction had 7 bases not matched to a gene; V was cut back by 3 bases and J by 5 bases. The CDR3 contains 16 residues. CDR1 and CDR2 from the germline V gene are MGHDK and SYGVNS.

On this clone itself: A junction boundary mismatches the germline segment, possibly from a read error. The rearrangement joins TRBV7-9 to TRBJ2-2; D is uncertain. The germline CDR1 and CDR2 sequences are SEHNR and FQNEAQ (reference sequence). This CDR3 has 15 amino acids. In DNA form, the CDR3 reads TGTTCCAGCAGCTTAGAGAGTCGGAGCACCGGGGAGCTGTTTTTT. Translating gives CSSSLESRSTGELFF.

The V call is TRBV6-5, the J call TRBJ2-7; TRBD1 matches 8 bases. CDR1 and CDR2 (germline): MNHEY, SVGAGI. After removal of 2 bases from V and 0 bases from J, the junction contained 3 bases not matched to a gene. The CDR3 is 15 residues long. CDR3 bases: TGTGCCAGCAGTTACCGACAGGGGAGCTCCTACGAGCAGTACTTC. This sequence encodes CASSYRQGSSYEQYF.

This chain uses TRBV27 with TRBJ1-5; 8 positions match TRBD1. After removal of 4 bases from V and 5 bases from J, the junction contained 4 bases not matched to a gene. Germline loops: CDR1 MNHEY, CDR2 SMNVEV (reference sequence). The CDR3 runs to 14 residues. The CDR3 nucleotides read TGTGCCAGCAGTTCCCAGGGGGCCGATCAGCCCCAGCATTTT. Translation: CASSSQGADQPQHF.

In this sample, this clone turned up once. The chain joins TRBV5-8 to TRBJ2-2, with D possibly matching TRBD2 (5 bases). With 4 bases removed from V and 1 base from J, the gap between germline ends came to 17 bases. The V gene's germline CDR1 is SGHTS and CDR2 YDEGEE. The CDR3 has 17 residues. In nucleotides, the CDR3 is TGTGCCAGCAGCAGCCAGACCGGAGAGGGGAACACCGGGGAGCTGTTTTTT. It encodes CASSSQTGEGNTGELFF.

The chain employs TRBV28 and TRBJ1-1, with 9 positions matching TRBD1. Per germline, CDR1 MDHEN and CDR2 SYDVKM. The CDR3 is 13 residues long. With V trimmed by 2 bases and J by 8 bases, 3 bases remained unmatched. The CDR3 spells CASSLGQGTEAFF. The CDR3, as DNA: TGTGCCAGCAGTTTAGGACAGGGGACCGAAGCTTTCTTT.

The V and J genes are TRBV5-4 and TRBJ2-6; D gene unclear. V was clipped by 6 bases and J by 1 base, with 8 bases between them. CDR3 size: 14 residues. Germline V CDR1 and CDR2: SGHNT, YYREEE (reference sequence). The CDR3 here is CASTYYSGANVLTF. Here the CDR3 DNA reads TGTGCCAGCACCTACTATTCTGGGGCCAACGTCCTGACTTTC.

The chain combines TRBV9 with TRBJ2-1; 11 bases agree with TRBD1. This CDR3 has 16 residues. Germline-derived CDR1 and CDR2 are SGDLS and YYNGEE. V gave up 0 bases and J gave up 10 bases; unmatched junction bases: 9. The CDR3, as DNA: TGTGCCAGCAGCGTAGTTGGACAGGGGGCCCCGGGGGAGCAGTTCTTC. This translates into CASSVVGQGAPGEQFF.

The gene calls are TRBV4-3 and TRBJ2-1, with 9 nucleotides matching TRBD2. CDR1 and CDR2 from the germline V gene are LGHNA and YSLEER. This CDR3 has 14 amino acids. V dropped 1 base and J dropped 13; count of bases not matched to a gene: 8. The CDR3 DNA reads TGCGCCAGCAGCCAAGGGAGATTAGCGGGGGAACAGTTCTTC. Translation gives CASSQGRLAGEQFF.

The CDR3 nucleotides are TGTGCCAGCAGATCGACAGTCGGTTGGACCGGGGAGCTGTTTTTT. As protein: CASRSTVGWTGELFF. This chain connects TRBV11-2 to TRBJ2-2; D possibly corresponds to TRBD1 (5 bases). This CDR3 has 15 amino acids. Trimming shortened V by 6 bases and J by 5 bases, and 16 bases separated the two germline ends. CDR1 and CDR2 (germline): SGHAT, FQNNGV.

The chain carries TRBV10-3 and TRBJ1-1; D not certain. Germline assignment: CDR1 ENHRY and CDR2 SYGVKD. Deletions cut 0 bases from V and 6 bases from J, with 14 bases between. The length of the CDR3 is 15 residues. The CDR3: CAISESFFGEAEAFF. CDR3 sequence (DNA): TGTGCCATCAGTGAGTCGTTCTTTGGTGAGGCTGAAGCTTTCTTT.

This rearrangement joins TRBV29-1 to TRBJ1-2; weak D call: TRBD1 (6 bases). V was cut by 0 bases and J by 7 bases, with 12 bases left in between. The V gene's germline CDR1 is SQVTM and CDR2 ANQGSEA. The CDR3 length is 13 residues. The DNA of the CDR3 is TGCAGCGTTGAAGACCAGGGGAAGAGTGGCTACACCTTC. Translating gives CSVEDQGKSGYTF.

The chain links TRBV30 to TRBJ2-5, with D possibly being TRBD1 (5 bases). CDR1 and CDR2 from the germline V gene are GTSNPN and SVGIG (reference sequence). V dropped 0 bases and J dropped 2 bases, with 10 bases sitting between them. The CDR3 is 14 amino acids. CDR3 in amino acids: CAWSVQGFQETQYF. In DNA, the CDR3 is TGTGCCTGGAGTGTCCAGGGCTTTCAAGAGACCCAGTACTTC.

The chain is built from TRBV7-3 and TRBJ2-1; D is unresolved. The V end lost 3 bases, the J end lost 0 bases, and 6 bases lay between the germline ends. CDR3 length: 14 amino acids. Germline CDR1 SGHTA, CDR2 FQGTGA. The chain's CDR3 is CASSFGSSYNEQFF. The CDR3, as DNA: TGTGCCAGCAGCTTTGGTAGCTCCTACAATGAGCAGTTCTTC.

The rearrangement uses TRBV6-1 and TRBJ2-7; D unclear. This CDR3 has 14 residues. Per germline, CDR1 MNHNS and CDR2 SASEGT. V was trimmed by 1 base and J by 0 bases, leaving 7 bases between them. In DNA form, the CDR3 reads TGTGCCAGCAGTGAAGAAACGAGCTCCTACGAGCAGTACTTC. Protein: CASSEETSSYEQYF.

Only a few counts were recorded for this clone. V is TRBV5-4 and J is TRBJ2-1; TRBD2 aligns across 12 bases. CDR1 SGHNT and CDR2 YYREEE come from the germline V gene (reference sequence). CDR3 length: 15 residues. The junction had 3 bases not matched to a gene; V was cut back by 3 bases and J by 5 bases. The CDR3 region is CASSSSGGVDNEQFF. DNA of the CDR3: TGTGCCAGCAGCTCTAGCGGGGGGGTTGACAATGAGCAGTTCTTC.

This chain links TRBV5-1 with TRBJ2-7; 7 bases agree with TRBD1. The CDR3 length is 14 residues. Germline lookup yields CDR1 SGHRS and CDR2 YFSETQ. The trim removed 6 bases at V and 4 bases at J, leaving 10 bases unmatched. The CDR3 loop reads CASTSGQKTYEQYF. CDR3 in DNA: TGCGCCAGCACCTCGGGACAGAAGACTTACGAGCAGTACTTC.